This record concerns one T cell receptor (beta chain) sequence. These data originate in a study of OX40 agonist ivuxolimab in advanced cancers. Overall study: Patients got intravenous ivuxolimab at 0.01 to 10 mg/kg every 2 weeks. Enrolled patients in dose escalation had cancers that were hepatocellular carcinoma, melanoma, renal cell or head and neck cancer. Cohort: about 80% men, mean age 60, aged roughly 23 to 90. Of the participants, roughly 40% had some prior anti-PD-1, anti-PD-L1 or anti-CTLA-4 therapy, which was allowed.

Germline V gene lookup returns CDR1 MDHEN and CDR2 SYDVKM. Germline trimming cut 2 bases from V and 2 bases from J; bases unmatched to any gene: 4. This CDR3 is 15 amino acids long. The data were produced by immunoSEQ multiplex PCR, yet TCRdb's version contains in-frame clones alone and is incomplete. The repertoire holds about 93,000 clones, with roughly 89% as singletons. The chain has TRBV28 and TRBJ2-3; 7 positions agree with TRBD2. This sample comprised CD4+ or CD8+ T cells sorted from blood, obtained in a trial of the OX40 agonist ivuxolimab. This sequence was found in an adult with an advanced solid tumor such as melanoma, head and neck, liver or kidney cancer. The CDR3 protein is CASSLAGALTDTQYF. The CDR3 nucleotides are TGTGCCAGCAGTTTAGCGGGAGCCCTCACAGATACGCAGTATTTT. Supplemented by reference TRBV28 and TRBJ2-3, the full variable domain reads DVKVTQSSRYLVKRTGEKVFLECVQDMDHENMFWYRQDPGLGLRLIYFSYDVKMKEKGDIPEGYSVSREKKERFSLILESASTNQTSMYLCASSLAGALTDTQYFGPGTRLTVL.